Many counts were recorded for the clone carrying this TCR beta chain. These data originate in a study of early T cells in non-severe SARS-CoV-2 infection. Looked up from germline, CDR1 is SQVTM and CDR2 is ANQGSEA. The CDR3 has 13 residues. Trimming left V 1 base short and J 2 bases short, with 9 bases between. Each cDNA molecule carried a unique molecular identifier. TCRdb used MiXCR to reprocess the 5' RACE reads, holding one entry per CDR3 protein. Of about 28,000 distinct CDR3 sequences listed, around 6% are singletons. This TCR came from an adult who was a healthcare worker with PCR-confirmed SARS-CoV-2 infection or an uninfected control (not recorded which). This specimen consisted of whole blood, obtained at baseline. The rearrangement links TRBV29-1 to TRBJ2-7, with TRBD2 as a possible D gene (5 bases). This chain's CDR3 is CSVEAGSAYEQYF. CDR3 in DNA: TGCAGCGTTGAAGCGGGGTCGGCCTACGAGCAGTACTTC.